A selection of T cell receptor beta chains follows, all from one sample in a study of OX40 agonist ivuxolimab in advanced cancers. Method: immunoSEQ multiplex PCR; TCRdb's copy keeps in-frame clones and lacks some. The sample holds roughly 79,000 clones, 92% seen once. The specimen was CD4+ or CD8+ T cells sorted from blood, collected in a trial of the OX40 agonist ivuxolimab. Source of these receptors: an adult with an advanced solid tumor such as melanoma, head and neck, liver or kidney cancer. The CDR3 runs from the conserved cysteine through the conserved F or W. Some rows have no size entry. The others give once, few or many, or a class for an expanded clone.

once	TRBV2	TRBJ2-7	CASSESLAGGSYEQYF
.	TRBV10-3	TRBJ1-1	CAISERRGSGNTEAFF
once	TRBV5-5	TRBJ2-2	CASSSRDRGAGELFF
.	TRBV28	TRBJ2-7	CASTPYGPPHEQYF
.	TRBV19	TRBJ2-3	CASIITNRETGLTDTQYF
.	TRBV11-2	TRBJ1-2	CASSPGHHGDYGYTF
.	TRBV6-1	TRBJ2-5	CASSLGQGPWETQYF
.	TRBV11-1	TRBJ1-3	CASSLTGIGNTIYF
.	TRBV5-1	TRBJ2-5	CASSLGLTSGTQETQYF
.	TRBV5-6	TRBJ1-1	CASSKGGVTEAFF
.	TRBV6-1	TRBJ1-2	CASRADRVDGYTF
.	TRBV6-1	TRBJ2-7	CASSEASWLGEQYF
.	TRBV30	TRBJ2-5	CAGGQGEETQYF
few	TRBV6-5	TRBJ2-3	CASSSMDRAVKDTQYF
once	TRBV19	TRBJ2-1	CASSIALAGGPNEQFF
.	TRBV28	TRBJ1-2	CASSSADRVGGYTF